One sample yielded the 15 T cell receptor beta chains listed below, sequenced in a study of T-cell reconstitution after alpha-beta-depleted transplantation in children. This sample's TCRbeta library carried unique molecular identifier barcodes. MiXCR, run by TCRdb on the PCR reads, gives a single entry per CDR3 protein. The repertoire holds a few hundred thousand distinct CDR3 sequences, with 10% to 15% as singletons. Here the sequenced sample was PBMCs, mostly from graft donor cells, taken 360 days after TCRalphabeta/CD19-depleted stem cell transplant. These receptors came from a male patient younger than 18 who had a stem cell transplant for acute myeloid leukemia, so the T cells may come from the graft donor.

This clonotype was detected a few times. The chain links TRBV20-1 to TRBJ2-7, with a weak D call TRBD2 (7 bases). This CDR3 contains 15 residues. CDR1 DFQATT and CDR2 SNEGSKA come from the germline V gene (reference sequence). V lost 0 bases to trimming and J lost 1 base, with 13 bases between them. Here the CDR3 DNA reads TGCAGTGCTAGAGATAGGGGGGGCCGATCCTACGAGCAGTACTTC. Protein product: CSARDRGGRSYEQYF.

This chain joins TRBV4-2 and TRBJ2-7; TRBD2 agrees at 8 bases. V was clipped by 0 bases and J by 1 base; unmatched bases: 2. This CDR3 has 15 residues. Germline V CDR1 and CDR2: LGHNA, YNFKEQ. CDR3 sequence reads: CASSQDSGTSYEQYF. The CDR3 DNA sequence: TGTGCCAGCAGCCAAGATAGCGGGACTTCCTACGAGCAGTACTTC.

The chain uses TRBV12-3 or TRBV12-4 and TRBJ2-1; possibly TRBD1 or TRBD2 for D (6 bases each). Deletions cut 5 bases from V and 8 bases from J, with 19 bases between. This CDR3 comprises 15 residues. CDR3 in amino acids: CASSPGNKGGDEQFF. For the CDR3, the DNA is TGTGCCAGCAGTCCCGGGAATAAGGGGGGCGATGAGCAGTTCTTC.

This clonotype has only a few counts. The J gene is TRBJ2-2, the V gene TRBV20-1, with TRBD2 matching over 9 bases. The J segment lost 4 bases and the V segment lost 0 bases, leaving 6 bases of the junction unmatched. This CDR3 region has 16 residues. Germline values: CDR1 DFQATT, CDR2 SNEGSKA (reference sequence). CDR3 sequence reads: CSARDWLAGSTGELFF. The CDR3 DNA follows: TGCAGTGCTAGAGATTGGCTAGCGGGAAGCACCGGGGAGCTGTTTTTT.

The table lists this clonotype with many counts. This chain links TRBV12-3 or TRBV12-4 with TRBJ1-1; no firm D call. V lost 5 bases and J lost 2, with 15 bases in between. This CDR3 comprises 15 residues. This chain's CDR3 is CASSNQWGGNTEAFF. CDR3 in DNA: TGTGCCAGCAGTAATCAGTGGGGAGGAAACACTGAAGCTTTCTTT.

The table lists this clonotype with a few counts. For the CDR3, the DNA is TGTGCCAGCAGCTTAAAAACTAGCGGGTCGAGCTCCTACAATGAGCAGTTCTTC. Translating gives CASSLKTSGSSSYNEQFF. This chain joins TRBV7-3 and TRBJ2-1, with 9 bases that match TRBD2. V gave up 1 base and J gave up 0 bases; unmatched junction bases: 7. Germline CDR1 SGHTA, CDR2 FQGTGA. The CDR3 spans 18 residues.

The V call is TRBV20-1, the J call TRBJ1-5; TRBD1 matches at 11 bases. Germline V gives CDR1 DFQATT, CDR2 SNEGSKA (reference sequence). The CDR3 covers 15 residues. J gave up 7 bases and V 1 base, and 6 bases lay outside the gene matches. CDR3 nucleotide sequence: TGCAGTGCTAGAGTCCCGGGACAGGGGGACCAGCCCCAGCATTTT. Translation: CSARVPGQGDQPQHF.

This clonotype was seen only a few times. This CDR3 is CASRPTGALSNQPQHF. The CDR3 DNA reads as TGTGCCAGCAGGCCGACAGGGGCTCTTAGCAATCAGCCCCAGCATTTT. The V gene is TRBV28, the J gene TRBJ1-5; 8 nucleotides agree with TRBD1. The CDR3 totals 16 residues. Per the germline V gene, CDR1 is MDHEN and CDR2 is SYDVKM. V lost 6 bases to trimming and J lost 0 bases; unmatched junction nucleotides: 7.

This clonotype has more than one count but fewer than ten. The chain carries TRBV3-1 and TRBJ1-2; tentatively, D is TRBD1 (6 bases). The V gene lost 0 bases and the J gene lost 6 bases, with 14 bases spanning the gap. The germline CDR1 and CDR2 sequences are LGHDT and YNNKEL (reference sequence). The CDR3 is 15 amino acids. The CDR3 loop is CASSQDGQPIHGYTF. The CDR3 nucleotides read TGTGCCAGCAGCCAAGATGGACAGCCAATACATGGCTACACCTTC.

This sequence joins TRBV11-1 and TRBJ2-7, with 9 positions matching TRBD1. The CDR3 is 18 amino acids. Germline lookup yields CDR1 SGHAT and CDR2 FQDESV (reference sequence). V lost 2 bases and J lost 3; bases outside the gene matches: 14. The CDR3 spells CASSLSELWTGANYEQYF. The DNA for the CDR3 is TGTGCCAGCAGCTTAAGTGAGTTGTGGACAGGGGCGAACTACGAGCAGTACTTC.

The sample holds many counts of this clonotype. The chain carries TRBV7-2 and TRBJ2-5; no definite D call. V was shortened by 1 base and J by 0 bases, with 9 bases between the two germline ends. CDR3 length: 15 amino acids. The germline gives CDR1 SGHTA, CDR2 FQGNSA. The DNA of the CDR3 is TGTGCCAGCAGCTTAGGACTCCCTTACCAAGAGACCCAGTACTTC. Its translation: CASSLGLPYQETQYF. Using reference TRBV7-2 and TRBJ2-5 for the parts outside the CDR3, the full variable domain is GAGVSQSPSNKVTEKGKDVELRCDPISGHTALYWYRQSLGQGLEFLIYFQGNSAPDKSGLPSDRFSAERTGGSVSTLTIQRTQQEDSAVYLCASSLGLPYQETQYFGPGTRLLVL.

The V and J genes are TRBV28 and TRBJ1-1; no firm D call. The CDR3 covers 18 residues. The germline V gene encodes CDR1 MDHEN and CDR2 SYDVKM. The V end lost 6 bases, the J end lost 0 bases, and 23 bases lay between the germline ends. DNA of the CDR3: TGTGCCAGCAGCGTCCCAAAGCGAGTTATTACCATGAACACTGAAGCTTTCTTT. As protein: CASSVPKRVITMNTEAFF.

This clonotype has only a few counts. The chain's CDR3 is CASSLRMPSGRPRMSYNEQFF. CDR3 DNA: TGTGCCAGCAGCCTCCGGATGCCTAGCGGGAGGCCCAGGATGTCCTACAATGAGCAGTTCTTC. This rearrangement joins TRBV3-1 to TRBJ2-1; 11 nucleotides align to TRBD2. The CDR3 has 21 amino acids. CDR1 LGHDT and CDR2 YNNKEL come from the germline V gene (reference sequence). V trimming: 4 bases; J trimming: 1 base; junction bases outside the gene matches: 18.

The table lists this clonotype with a few counts. The chain links TRBV10-3 to TRBJ2-1, with a tentative D call TRBD2 (6 bases). The CDR3 totals 12 residues. V shed 4 bases and J shed 6 bases, with 7 bases lying between them. Germline values: CDR1 ENHRY, CDR2 SYGVKD. The CDR3 sequence: CAISASVNEQFF. The CDR3 coding sequence is TGTGCCATCAGTGCTAGCGTCAATGAGCAGTTCTTC.

This clonotype occurred many times. This chain links TRBV5-1 with TRBJ2-2; D tentatively fits TRBD1 or TRBD2 (5 bases each). The CDR3 contains 14 residues. CDR1 is SGHRS and CDR2 is YFSETQ in the germline V gene. The V end lost 4 bases, the J end lost 2 bases, and 9 bases lay between the germline ends. CDR3 protein: CASSEGPNTGELFF. DNA for the CDR3: TGCGCCAGCAGCGAGGGACCAAACACCGGGGAGCTGTTTTTT. Supplemented by reference TRBV5-1 and TRBJ2-2, the full variable domain reads KAGVTQTPRYLIKTRGQQVTLSCSPISGHRSVSWYQQTPGQGLQFLFEYFSETQRNKGNFPGRFSGRQFSNSRSEMNVSTLELGDSALYLCASSEGPNTGELFFGEGSRLTVL.